These 19 T cell receptor beta chains originate from one sample sequenced in a study of blood T cell repertoires in COVID-19. Libraries were prepared by immunoSEQ multiplex PCR; TCRdb keeps only in-frame clonotypes and omits some of them. Of approximately 250,000 clones listed, about nine tenths are singletons. Source material: peripheral blood. The receptor source for this set is a man younger than 45 with COVID-19, enrolled during active disease.

The chain is built from TRBV15 and TRBJ2-7; D perhaps matches TRBD2 (5 bases). The CDR3 spans 15 residues. Trimming took 5 bases from V and 1 from J, leaving 15 bases between them. Germline V lookup: CDR1 LNHNV, CDR2 YYDKDF (reference sequence). The CDR3 protein is CATSPARGFSYEQYF. The DNA for the CDR3 is TGTGCCACCAGCCCAGCCCGCGGGTTTTCCTACGAGCAGTACTTC.

The chain employs TRBV7-9 and TRBJ2-1, with 8 bases fitting TRBD2. CDR1 and CDR2 (germline): SEHNR, FQNEAQ (reference sequence). This CDR3 is built from 12 residues. The ends lost 6 bases at V and 11 bases at J; junction bases unmatched: 6. CDR3 sequence: CASRGGGGKQFF. Written as DNA, the CDR3 is TGTGCCAGCAGGGGTGGCGGGGGGAAGCAGTTCTTC. Complete variable domain (other parts from reference TRBV7-9 and TRBJ2-1): DTGVSQNPRHKITKRGQNVTFRCDPISEHNRLYWYRQTLGQGPEFLTYFQNEAQLEKSRLLSDRFSAERPKGSFSTLEIQRTEQGDSAMYLCASRGGGGKQFFGPGTRLTVL.

The genes are TRBV7-9 and TRBJ1-1, with 8 nucleotides matching TRBD1. There are 15 residues in the CDR3. Germline CDR1 is SEHNR and CDR2 is FQNEAQ (reference sequence). V shed 4 bases and J 5 bases; nucleotides not matched to a gene: 9. The CDR3 is CASSSPQGARTEAFF. The CDR3 DNA follows: TGTGCCAGCAGCTCGCCCCAGGGGGCGCGGACTGAAGCTTTCTTT.

The CDR3 nucleotides are TGCGCCAGCAGCCAATCCGAGACCGGGCGGAGGGATCAGCCCCAGCATTTT. Its protein is CASSQSETGRRDQPQHF. The V gene is TRBV4-1, the J gene TRBJ1-5; D is unresolved. V lost 2 bases, J lost 5 bases, and 19 bases lay in between. The CDR3 covers 17 residues. From germline, CDR1 is MGHRA and CDR2 YSYEKL.

The chain uses TRBV6-5 and TRBJ2-1; TRBD1 might be the D (6 bases). V lost 6 bases, J lost 8 bases, and 14 bases lay in between. Germline CDR1 is MNHEY and CDR2 is SVGAGI. The CDR3 length is 13 residues. CDR3 sequence: CASRNRASDEQFF. DNA of the CDR3: TGTGCCAGCAGGAACAGGGCGTCGGATGAGCAGTTCTTC.

The genes are TRBV12-1 and TRBJ2-1; the listed D gene, TRBD2, was not tested against the DNA. TRBV12-1 is a listed pseudogene. This CDR3 is built from 16 residues. CDR3 nucleotides: TGTGCCAGCAGCTTTGAACCCGGGGGGGCTAGCAATGAGCAGTTCTTC. Its translation is CASSFEPGGASNEQFF.

The rearrangement joins TRBV30 to TRBJ2-5; TRBD1 aligns across 10 bases. Per germline, CDR1 GTSNPN and CDR2 SVGIG (reference sequence). CDR3 size: 13 residues. V lost 2 bases to trimming and J lost 13 bases; unmatched junction nucleotides: 10. The CDR3 sequence: CAWSPPGQGKPYF. The CDR3, as DNA: TGTGCCTGGAGTCCACCGGGACAGGGGAAGCCGTACTTC.

This chain connects TRBV9 to TRBJ2-1; 10 bases map to TRBD1. J was trimmed by 4 bases and V by 2 bases; bases with no gene match: 6. The CDR3 contains 16 residues. Germline V gene sequence: CDR1 SGDLS, CDR2 YYNGEE. DNA for the CDR3: TGTGCCAGCAGCGTGACCTTGGGACAGGGGTACAATGAGCAGTTCTTC. As protein: CASSVTLGQGYNEQFF. Supplemented by reference TRBV9 and TRBJ2-1, the full variable domain reads DSGVTQTPKHLITATGQRVTLRCSPRSGDLSVYWYQQSLDQGLQFLIQYYNGEERAKGNILERFSAQQFPDLHSELNLSSLELGDSALYFCASSVTLGQGYNEQFFGPGTRLTVL.

The rearrangement joins TRBV5-5 to TRBJ1-2; 8 nucleotides align to TRBD1. Germline CDR1 SGHKS, CDR2 YYEKEE (reference sequence). V was pared by 4 bases and J by 2 bases, with 4 bases of the junction left unmatched. The CDR3 is made up of 14 amino acids. This CDR3 reads CASSPRTGNYGYTF. CDR3 bases: TGTGCCAGCAGCCCCCGGACAGGGAACTATGGCTACACCTTC. The full variable domain, its missing parts supplied by reference TRBV5-5 and TRBJ1-2, is DAGVTQSPTHLIKTRGQQVTLRCSPISGHKSVSWYQQVLGQGPQFIFQYYEKEERGRGNFPDRFSARQFPNYSSELNVNALLLGDSALYLCASSPRTGNYGYTFGSGTRLTVV.

The chain joins TRBV15 to TRBJ2-3; TRBD2 matches 8 bases. V was clipped by 3 bases and J by 3 bases; unmatched bases: 8. CDR3 length equals 16 residues. The germline V gene encodes CDR1 LNHNV and CDR2 YYDKDF (reference sequence). CDR3 nucleotides: TGTGCCACCAGCAGCGGGGTAGCGGGGCGTACAGATACGCAGTATTTT. Residues: CATSSGVAGRTDTQYF.

This chain links TRBV10-3 with TRBJ1-4; D is possibly TRBD1 (5 bases). CDR1 is ENHRY and CDR2 is SYGVKD in the germline V gene. The CDR3 contains 15 residues. Trimming shortened V by 5 bases and J by 4 bases, and 14 bases separated the two germline ends. The DNA of the CDR3 is TGTGCCATCAGTACCGGGACTCCAAATAATGAAAAACTGTTTTTT. It encodes CAISTGTPNNEKLFF.

This chain links TRBV28 with TRBJ2-7; D possibly corresponds to TRBD2 (6 bases). The CDR3 runs 15 residues. V shed 5 bases and J shed 2 bases, with 16 bases lying between them. The V gene's germline CDR1 is MDHEN and CDR2 SYDVKM. CDR3 sequence reads: CASSLSRDWPYEQYF. The CDR3 coding sequence is TGTGCCAGCAGTCTAAGCCGGGACTGGCCCTACGAGCAGTACTTC.

Details on this clone: A junction boundary mismatches the germline segment, possibly from a read error. The rearrangement uses TRBV5-1 and TRBJ1-1; 7 bases fit TRBD1. Germline-derived CDR1 and CDR2 are SGHRS and YFSETQ. This CDR3 has 15 amino acids. The chain's CDR3 is CASSSTGVPNAEAFF. For the CDR3, the DNA is TGCGCCAGCAGCTCTACAGGGGTCCCGAACGCTGAAGCTTTCTTT.

As DNA, the CDR3 is TGTGCCAGCACCAGGGGCCTCGGAGAGCAGTACTTC. It encodes CASTRGLGEQYF. The rearrangement joins TRBV3-1 (or the pseudogene TRBV3-2) to TRBJ2-7, with D possibly TRBD1 on 6 matching bases. The CDR3 is made up of 12 amino acids. Trimming removed 7 bases from V and 7 bases from J, with 14 bases in between. Germline CDR1 is LGHDT and CDR2 is YNNKEL (reference sequence).

The DNA for the CDR3 is TGCGCCAGCAGCAACGGACAGACCTTATCACCCCTCCACTTT. Its protein is CASSNGQTLSPLHF. The V call is TRBV5-1, the J call TRBJ1-6; weak D call: TRBD1 (6 bases). Trimming cost V 4 bases and J 10 bases, with 15 bases left between them. The CDR3 loop spans 14 amino acids. CDR1 and CDR2 from the germline V gene are SGHRS and YFSETQ.

V usage is TRBV6-6 and J usage is TRBJ1-2; TRBD1 matches 9 bases. Germline CDR1 is MNHNY and CDR2 is SVGAGI (reference sequence). CDR3 length equals 14 residues. J gave up 6 bases and V 5 bases, and 7 bases lay outside the gene matches. The CDR3 sequence is CASSLPGQGDGYTF. The CDR3 region has the DNA TGTGCCAGCAGTCTCCCGGGACAGGGTGATGGCTACACCTTC.

The rearrangement uses TRBV5-4 and TRBJ2-2, with 15 positions matching TRBD2. CDR3 length equals 16 residues. Germline CDR1 is SGHNT and CDR2 is YYREEE (reference sequence). V shed 2 bases and J 5 bases; nucleotides not matched to a gene: 1. CDR3 coding DNA: TGTGCCAGCAGCTTCGGACTAGCGGGGGGGACCGGGGAGCTGTTTTTT. Amino acids: CASSFGLAGGTGELFF.

The rearrangement links TRBV29-1 to TRBJ1-2, with TRBD1 matching over 9 bases. Per germline, CDR1 SQVTM and CDR2 ANQGSEA. Unmatched junction bases numbered 7, after V lost 1 base and J lost 1 base. CDR3 length: 16 amino acids. DNA of the CDR3: TGCAGCGTTGAAGGGGGAAACAGGGGGCATAACTATGGCTACACCTTC. It is translated as CSVEGGNRGHNYGYTF.

The V call is TRBV7-9, the J call TRBJ1-1; D not certain. Trimming removed 2 bases from V and 0 bases from J, with 7 bases in between. CDR1 is SEHNR, CDR2 FQNEAQ, per germline (reference sequence). The CDR3 loop spans 14 amino acids. The chain's CDR3 is CASSLLRLNTEAFF. As DNA, the CDR3 is TGTGCCAGCAGCTTACTCAGATTGAACACTGAAGCTTTCTTT.